These 16 T cell receptor beta chains came from one sample sequenced in a study of blood T cell repertoires in COVID-19. The assay was immunoSEQ multiplex PCR, and TCRdb's table has in-frame clones only and misses some. The sample includes roughly 150,000 clones, roughly 90% of them seen just once. The sequenced sample was peripheral blood. All receptors derive from a man aged 60 to 69 with acute or convalescent COVID-19.

CDR3 nucleotides: TGTGCCAGCAGACTCACAGGGAACACTGAAGCTTTCTTT. The encoded protein is CASRLTGNTEAFF. The chain employs TRBV7-3 and TRBJ1-1; possibly TRBD1 for D (5 bases). CDR1 and CDR2 from the germline V gene are SGHTA and FQGTGA. This CDR3 spans 13 amino acids. Between the trimmed V and J ends, which lost 6 bases and 1 base, there was a span of 9 bases.

J is TRBJ2-3 and V is TRBV24-1; D remains ambiguous. Trimming removed 3 bases from V and 4 bases from J, with 16 bases in between. CDR3 length equals 16 residues. The germline V gene encodes CDR1 KGHDR and CDR2 SFDVKD. CDR3 DNA: TGTGCCACCAGTGATGGCCCGATCGGGTTGTCAGATACGCAGTATTTT. This gives the protein CATSDGPIGLSDTQYF.

The rearrangement links TRBV7-8 to TRBJ1-6; a possible D gene is TRBD1 (6 bases). The V end was cut by 5 bases, the J end by 10 bases, with 18 bases between. The CDR3 has 15 residues. CDR1 and CDR2 from the germline V gene are SGHVS and FQNEAQ. The CDR3 nucleotides are TGTGCCAGCAGCCCTTCGGACAGCTCCCTGTCACCCCTCCACTTT. Protein: CASSPSDSSLSPLHF. The full variable domain, rest sourced from reference TRBV7-8 and TRBJ1-6, is GAGVSQSPRYKVAKRGQDVALRCDPISGHVSLFWYQQALGQGPEFLTYFQNEAQLDKSGLPSDRFFAERPEGSVSTLKIQRTQQEDSAVYLCASSPSDSSLSPLHFGNGTRLTVT.

J is TRBJ1-2 and V is TRBV2, with D perhaps matching TRBD1 (5 bases). The V end was cut by 4 bases, the J end by 4 bases, with 13 bases between. In germline, CDR1 is SNHLY, CDR2 FYNNEI. The CDR3 spans 14 residues. CDR3 in amino acids: CASSALGLGYGYTF. CDR3 nucleotides: TGTGCCAGCAGTGCGTTGGGGCTGGGCTATGGCTACACCTTC.

The CDR3 nucleotides are TGTGCCACAACAGGGAACACCGGGGAGCTGTTTTTT. Its protein product is CATTGNTGELFF. The V and J genes are TRBV25-1 and TRBJ2-2, with D perhaps TRBD1 (5 bases). CDR3 size: 12 residues. Germline lookup yields CDR1 MGHDK and CDR2 SYGVNS. V was clipped by 10 bases and J by 1 base, with 7 bases between them.

The rearrangement links TRBV4-2 to TRBJ1-2; D gene uncertain. CDR1 and CDR2 (germline): LGHNA, YNFKEQ. The length of the CDR3 is 15 residues. V was cut by 0 bases and J by 0 bases, with 8 bases left in between. The DNA of the CDR3 is TGTGCCAGCAGCCAAGACCACGGAGCTAACTATGGCTACACCTTC. It yields the protein CASSQDHGANYGYTF.

The chain joins TRBV15 to TRBJ1-5; D is possibly TRBD1 (5 bases). V was trimmed by 6 bases and J by 4 bases, leaving 10 bases between them. The germline V gene has CDR1 LNHNV and CDR2 YYDKDF (reference sequence). The CDR3 totals 13 residues. The CDR3 DNA follows: TGTGCCACCAGTTGGACACTTAATCAGCCCCAGCATTTT. Amino acids: CATSWTLNQPQHF.

This chain links TRBV7-6 with TRBJ2-3; maybe TRBD2 (5 bases). Trimming took off 5 bases at V and 0 bases at J, with 15 bases between the two ends. CDR1 is SGHVS, CDR2 FNYEAQ, per germline. The CDR3 spans 16 residues. CDR3 nucleotides: TGTGCCAGCAGCCGAGGGCCAGATGGCAGCACAGATACGCAGTATTTT. Translation gives CASSRGPDGSTDTQYF.

The chain uses TRBV5-4 and TRBJ2-1; 11 bases align to TRBD2. The V segment lost 2 bases and the J segment 4 bases; nucleotides outside the gene matches: 5. The CDR3 covers 16 residues. Germline values: CDR1 SGHNT, CDR2 YYREEE (reference sequence). This CDR3 reads CASSLVAGGPYNEQFF. The CDR3 nucleotides read TGTGCCAGCAGCTTAGTAGCGGGGGGGCCATACAATGAGCAGTTCTTC.

The chain recombines TRBV2 with TRBJ1-1; D perhaps matches TRBD1 (6 bases). Germline values: CDR1 SNHLY, CDR2 FYNNEI. The CDR3 runs 15 residues. V lost 5 bases, J lost 1 base, and 14 bases lay in between. The DNA of the CDR3 is TGTGCCAGCAGTCTAGGGGGGGCTTGGAACACTGAAGCTTTCTTT. This sequence encodes CASSLGGAWNTEAFF.

CDR3 residues: CASSQGLLGGEQFF. As DNA, the CDR3 is TGCGCCAGCAGCCAAGGACTACTCGGAGGCGAGCAGTTCTTC. V gene TRBV4-1 combines with J gene TRBJ2-1; D perhaps matches TRBD2 (5 bases). The CDR3 has 14 amino acids. V was clipped by 1 base and J by 10 bases, with 14 bases between them. CDR1 is MGHRA and CDR2 is YSYEKL in the germline V gene.

The J gene is TRBJ2-4, the V gene TRBV30, with D perhaps TRBD1 or TRBD2 (5 bases each). Germline CDR1 GTSNPN, CDR2 SVGIG (reference sequence). The CDR3 covers 14 residues. The V and J ends lost 8 bases and 0 bases respectively, with 14 bases between them. The DNA of the CDR3 is TGTGCCGGGACGGAGGAGCTAGCCAAAAACATTCAGTACTTC. Encoded protein: CAGTEELAKNIQYF.

The gene calls are TRBV6-5 and TRBJ1-2; 8 bases line up with TRBD1. This CDR3 region has 14 residues. With 5 bases clipped from V and 4 bases from J, the junction kept 6 bases outside the gene matches. Germline V gene lookup returns CDR1 MNHEY and CDR2 SVGAGI. The CDR3 nucleotides read TGTGCCAGCAGTCCCGACAGGGGCCCCTATGGCTACACCTTC. Its translation: CASSPDRGPYGYTF.

The chain joins TRBV4-2 to TRBJ1-6; possible D gene TRBD1, 5 bases. Trimming left V 1 base short and J 7 bases short, with 11 bases between. This CDR3 is built from 15 residues. Germline V gene data show CDR1 as LGHNA and CDR2 as YNFKEQ. The chain's CDR3 is CASSQGDGGNSPLHF. CDR3 in DNA: TGTGCCAGCAGCCAAGGGGACGGGGGGAATTCACCCCTCCACTTT.

The chain combines TRBV7-9 with TRBJ2-3; 7 bases align to TRBD2. V lost 7 bases, J lost 6 bases, and 13 bases stayed unmatched. Per germline, CDR1 SEHNR and CDR2 FQNEAQ (reference sequence). CDR3 size: 15 residues. DNA for the CDR3: TGTGCCAGCACCCCGCGAGCCAGGGAGGGCGATACGCAGTATTTT. Translated: CASTPRAREGDTQYF.

This clone was seen a few times. V gene TRBV15 combines with J gene TRBJ1-2; TRBD1 agrees at 8 bases. J was trimmed by 4 bases and V by 3 bases; bases with no gene match: 7. Germline lookup yields CDR1 LNHNV and CDR2 YYDKDF (reference sequence). This CDR3 contains 15 residues. DNA for the CDR3: TGTGCCACCAGCAGGCTGACAGGGGCAAGCTATGGCTACACCTTC. This sequence encodes CATSRLTGASYGYTF.